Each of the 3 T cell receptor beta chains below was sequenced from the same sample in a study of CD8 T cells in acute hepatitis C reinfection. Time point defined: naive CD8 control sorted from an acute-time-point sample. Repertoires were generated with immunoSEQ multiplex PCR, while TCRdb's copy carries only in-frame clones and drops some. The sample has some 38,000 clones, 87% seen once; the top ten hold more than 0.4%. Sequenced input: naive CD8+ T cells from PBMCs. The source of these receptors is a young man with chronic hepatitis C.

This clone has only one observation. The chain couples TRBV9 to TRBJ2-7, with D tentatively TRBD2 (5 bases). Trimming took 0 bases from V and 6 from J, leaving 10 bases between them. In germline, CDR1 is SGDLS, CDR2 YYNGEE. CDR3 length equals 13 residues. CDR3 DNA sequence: TGTGCCAGCAGCGTAGAGCCCAGCGGCGAGCAGTACTTC. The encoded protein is CASSVEPSGEQYF.

This CDR3 is CASSHPTSGNNEQFF. DNA of the CDR3: TGCGCCAGCAGCCATCCGACTAGCGGAAACAATGAGCAGTTCTTC. The genes are TRBV4-1 and TRBJ2-1, with 9 bases fitting TRBD2. Per germline, CDR1 MGHRA and CDR2 YSYEKL. The CDR3 has 15 residues. The V gene end was trimmed by 3 bases and the J gene end by 5 bases; junction bases not matched to a gene: 5.

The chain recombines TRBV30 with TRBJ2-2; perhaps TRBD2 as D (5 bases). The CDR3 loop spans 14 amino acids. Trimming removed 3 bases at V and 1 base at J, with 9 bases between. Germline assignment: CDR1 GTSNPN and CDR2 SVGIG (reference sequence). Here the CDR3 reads CAWREERNTGELFF. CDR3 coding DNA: TGTGCCTGGAGGGAGGAAAGGAACACCGGGGAGCTGTTTTTT.